These 5 T cell receptor beta chains were sequenced from one sample in a study of blood T cells in healthy people across ages. A sample-barcoded 5' primer and a J-beta primer mix were used in a second PCR of roughly 7 to 11 cycles. In TCRdb, the 5' RACE reads were re-called with MiXCR into one record per CDR3 protein. The table has about 510,000 distinct CDR3 sequences, about a quarter seen once. This sample also appeared in a second study, on T cells of mothers and their children.

Sequenced input: blood. The receptors derive from a boy aged 2 to 9 in good health.

As regards this clonotype: A read error may produce the germline difference seen at one junction end. V gene TRBV29-1 combines with J gene TRBJ1-1; maybe TRBD1 (6 bases). The CDR3 contains 13 residues. CDR1 is SQVTM, CDR2 ANQGSEA, per germline. For the CDR3, the DNA is TGCAGCGTACGAGAGGGGGGGAACACTGAAGCCTTCTTT. Protein product: CSVREGGNTEAFF.

This chain connects TRBV2 to TRBJ1-2; 11 bases line up with TRBD1. Germline CDR1 reads SNHLY; CDR2 reads FYNNEI. Germline trimming cut 4 bases from V and 5 bases from J; bases unmatched to any gene: 12. CDR3 length: 17 amino acids. CDR3 DNA: TGTGCCAGCAGTGGAACTTCCGGGACAGGGGGACCGTATGGCTACACCTTC. Translating gives CASSGTSGTGGPYGYTF.

V is TRBV9 and J is TRBJ2-5, with 8 bases that match TRBD2. After removal of 0 bases from V and 5 bases from J, the junction contained 15 bases not matched to a gene. Per germline, CDR1 SGDLS and CDR2 YYNGEE. The CDR3 spans 18 residues. CDR3 region: CASSVDPSAGSGGETQYF. The CDR3 nucleotides are TGTGCCAGCAGCGTAGACCCCTCTGCGGGATCGGGAGGGGAGACCCAGTACTTC.

V gene TRBV28 combines with J gene TRBJ2-3; no clear D. V lost 4 bases, J lost 7 bases, and 24 bases lay in between. The CDR3 loop spans 17 amino acids. Germline V gene sequence: CDR1 MDHEN, CDR2 SYDVKM. Written as DNA, the CDR3 is TGTGCCAGCAGTTCACCCTACTCTCCCCGATCGAGGTATACGCAGTATTTT. It encodes CASSSPYSPRSRYTQYF.

CDR3 region: CASSPGYEKLFF. The CDR3 bases are TGTGCCAGCAGTCCGGGGTACGAAAAACTGTTTTTT. The chain joins TRBV12-3 or TRBV12-4 to TRBJ1-4; D gene ambiguous. The CDR3 spans 12 residues. Trimming took 5 bases from V and 8 from J, leaving 9 bases between them.